The 27 T cell receptor beta chains below were found in one sample sequenced in a study of identifying expanded T cells in peripheral blood. Method: immunoSEQ multiplex PCR; TCRdb's copy keeps in-frame clones and lacks some. This repertoire shows roughly 63,000 clones, approximately 83% found once; its top ten account for about 20%. The source material was blood. All receptors come from a person between 18 and 75 years old in good health.

This chain joins TRBV20-1 and TRBJ1-5; D call uncertain. Germline values: CDR1 DFQATT, CDR2 SNEGSKA (reference sequence). V lost 5 bases to trimming and J lost 7 bases, with 3 bases between them. The length of the CDR3 is 9 residues. CDR3 sequence: CSAPQPQHF. CDR3 nucleotides: TGCAGTGCTCCGCAGCCCCAGCATTTT.

The CDR3 loop reads CASSATRERYGYTF. The CDR3 DNA follows: TGCGCCAGCAGTGCCACACGGGAGCGCTATGGCTACACCTTC. This rearrangement joins TRBV10-2 to TRBJ1-2; D uncertain. CDR1 and CDR2 from the germline V gene are WSHSY and SAAADI. Between the trimmed V and J ends, which lost 4 bases and 4 bases, there was a span of 13 bases. The CDR3 is 14 amino acids.

This clone was counted only a few times. Other DNA sequences in the sample encode the same CDR3. The chain employs TRBV9 and TRBJ1-1; weak D call: TRBD1 (5 bases). The CDR3 contains 14 residues. Germline assignment: CDR1 SGDLS and CDR2 YYNGEE. The V and J ends lost 0 bases and 1 base respectively, with 7 bases between them. The CDR3 is CASSVGQGNTEAFF. DNA of the CDR3: TGTGCCAGCAGCGTAGGGCAGGGGAACACTGAAGCTTTCTTT.

This clone turned up a few times. V is TRBV5-1 and J is TRBJ1-3; TRBD1 is a possible D gene (5 bases). V was cut by 4 bases and J by 4 bases, with 12 bases left in between. This CDR3 has 14 residues. The germline V gene has CDR1 SGHRS and CDR2 YFSETQ. The CDR3 bases are TGCGCCAGCAGCGTGGACATGGGGGGAAACACCATATATTTT. It encodes CASSVDMGGNTIYF.

V and J are TRBV4-3 and TRBJ2-7; D is possibly TRBD1 (5 bases). Per germline, CDR1 LGHNA and CDR2 YSLEER. V lost 0 bases and J lost 3, with 12 bases in between. The CDR3 covers 15 residues. CDR3 region: CASSQDSGQHYEQYF. The CDR3 DNA is TGCGCCAGCAGCCAAGATTCAGGGCAGCACTACGAGCAGTACTTC.

The chain is built from TRBV2 and TRBJ1-3; 7 nucleotides agree with TRBD1. The CDR3 length is 15 residues. V gave up 5 bases and J gave up 2 bases; unmatched junction bases: 6. Germline lookup yields CDR1 SNHLY and CDR2 FYNNEI. CDR3 nucleotides: TGTGCCAGCAGTCGGGGACAGTTCCCTGGAAACACCATATATTTT. Protein: CASSRGQFPGNTIYF.

This chain links TRBV4-3 with TRBJ1-5; a weak D match, TRBD1 (5 bases). The CDR3 contains 14 residues. CDR1 and CDR2 (germline): LGHNA, YSLEER. Trimming took 0 bases from V and 4 from J, leaving 7 bases between them. Here the CDR3 reads CASSQDWGNQPQHF. CDR3 coding DNA: TGCGCCAGCAGCCAAGATTGGGGGAATCAGCCCCAGCATTTT.

The chain employs TRBV7-3 and TRBJ2-6; tentative D call: TRBD1 (6 bases). Germline lookup yields CDR1 SGHTA and CDR2 FQGTGA. Trimming stripped 5 bases from V and 14 bases from J, with 16 bases between. This CDR3 spans 13 amino acids. CDR3 amino acids: CASSPQDSALLTF. DNA for the CDR3: TGTGCCAGCAGCCCGCAGGACAGTGCCCTCCTGACTTTC.

This clone was picked up one time. The chain carries TRBV7-9 and TRBJ2-3; D might be TRBD2 (5 bases). Germline CDR1 and CDR2: SEHNR and FQNEAQ (reference sequence). This CDR3 has 17 amino acids. The V end lost 1 base, the J end lost 0 bases, and 14 bases lay between the germline ends. CDR3 in amino acids: CASSLVVVRGSTDTQYF. Here the CDR3 DNA reads TGTGCCAGCAGCTTAGTTGTTGTCCGGGGTAGCACAGATACGCAGTATTTT. Variable domain in full (rest from reference TRBV7-9 and TRBJ2-3): DTGVSQNPRHKITKRGQNVTFRCDPISEHNRLYWYRQTLGQGPEFLTYFQNEAQLEKSRLLSDRFSAERPKGSFSTLEIQRTEQGDSAMYLCASSLVVVRGSTDTQYFGPGTRLTVL.

The rearrangement links TRBV19 to TRBJ2-2, with D hard to call. Germline V gene sequence: CDR1 LNHDA, CDR2 SQIVND (reference sequence). V was trimmed by 3 bases and J by 0 bases, leaving 5 bases between them. The CDR3 loop spans 14 amino acids. The CDR3 DNA is TGTGCCAGTAGTATGCTTACGAACACCGGGGAGCTGTTTTTT. Protein sequence: CASSMLTNTGELFF.

The chain links TRBV19 to TRBJ1-1, with 10 nucleotides matching TRBD1. After removal of 5 bases from V and 4 bases from J, the junction contained 7 bases not matched to a gene. This CDR3 contains 15 residues. From germline, CDR1 is LNHDA and CDR2 SQIVND (reference sequence). DNA of the CDR3: TGTGCCAGTAGTGCCAGACAGGGGGCAGCCACTGAAGCTTTCTTT. Translating gives CASSARQGAATEAFF. Full variable domain (remainder filled in from reference TRBV19 and TRBJ1-1): DGGITQSPKYLFRKEGQNVTLSCEQNLNHDAMYWYRQDPGQGLRLIYYSQIVNDFQKGDIAEGYSVSREKKESFPLTVTSAQKNPTAFYLCASSARQGAATEAFFGQGTRLTVV.

Here the CDR3 DNA reads TGCGCCAGCAGCTTGGCCATGGACAGCTTCTATAATTCACCCCTCCACTTT. Its protein is CASSLAMDSFYNSPLHF. This chain uses TRBV5-1 with TRBJ1-6; tentatively, D is TRBD1 (6 bases). The CDR3 is made up of 17 amino acids. Per the germline V gene, CDR1 is SGHRS and CDR2 is YFSETQ. Trimming cost V 0 bases and J 3 bases, with 13 bases left between them.

This clone has only a few counts. CDR3 coding DNA: TGTGCCAGCAGCTCCCTTGGCGTCTACTACGAGCAGTACGTC. It is translated as CASSSLGVYYEQYV. The chain uses TRBV5-6 and TRBJ2-7; D is undetermined. There are 14 residues in the CDR3. Germline values: CDR1 SGHDT, CDR2 YYEEEE. Trimming removed 3 bases from V and 3 bases from J, with 13 bases in between.

The chain is built from TRBV18 and TRBJ2-1; D unclear. The V gene lost 7 bases and the J gene lost 3 bases, with 10 bases spanning the gap. The CDR3 is 13 amino acids. Germline CDR1 and CDR2: KGHSH and LQKENI. The CDR3, as DNA: TGTGCCAGCTGGGCGACTGGCTACAATGAGCAGTTCTTC. Protein: CASWATGYNEQFF.

The chain has TRBV30 and TRBJ2-2; D not certain. This CDR3 region has 13 residues. Germline values: CDR1 GTSNPN, CDR2 SVGIG (reference sequence). V was trimmed by 0 bases and J by 1 base, leaving 3 bases between them. The CDR3 loop reads CAWSVGNTGELFF. CDR3 bases: TGTGCCTGGAGTGTAGGGAACACCGGGGAGCTGTTTTTT.

The genes are TRBV10-3 and TRBJ2-7; the D is unclear. This CDR3 is built from 13 residues. Trimming pared 5 bases from V and 5 bases from J, leaving 13 bases between. The germline CDR1 and CDR2 sequences are ENHRY and SYGVKD. Here the CDR3 DNA reads TGTGCCATCAGTTCGTCAAGGGCGGACGAGCAGTACTTC. Protein: CAISSSRADEQYF.

The V and J genes are TRBV7-2 and TRBJ1-1; D not resolved. Trimming took off 1 base at V and 8 bases at J, with 11 bases between the two ends. From germline, CDR1 is SGHTA and CDR2 FQGNSA. The CDR3 is 13 residues long. CDR3 bases: TGTGCCAGCAGCTTAGTAGGTTTGGCCGAAGCTTTCTTT. This sequence encodes CASSLVGLAEAFF.

The rearrangement joins TRBV5-1 to TRBJ2-6, with 9 bases lining up with TRBD1. V lost 3 bases to trimming and J lost 2 bases; unmatched junction nucleotides: 18. Germline-derived CDR1 and CDR2 are SGHRS and YFSETQ. There are 21 residues in the CDR3. CDR3 protein: CASSSLGQPGTGRAGANVLTF. The CDR3 DNA sequence: TGCGCCAGCAGCTCTTTAGGTCAACCCGGGACAGGGAGAGCTGGGGCCAACGTCCTGACTTTC. The variable domain in full, completed from reference TRBV5-1 and TRBJ2-6, reads KAGVTQTPRYLIKTRGQQVTLSCSPISGHRSVSWYQQTPGQGLQFLFEYFSETQRNKGNFPGRFSGRQFSNSRSEMNVSTLELGDSALYLCASSSLGQPGTGRAGANVLTFGAGSRLTVL.

The V call is TRBV18, the J call TRBJ2-7; 9 bases fit TRBD1. With V trimmed by 6 bases and J by 3 bases, 3 bases remained unmatched. Germline CDR1 and CDR2: KGHSH and LQKENI. The CDR3 is 13 amino acids. The CDR3: CASSWDRDYEQYF. CDR3 nucleotides: TGTGCCAGCTCCTGGGACAGGGACTACGAGCAGTACTTC. The full variable domain, completed using reference TRBV18 and TRBJ2-7, is NAGVMQNPRHLVRRRGQEARLRCSPMKGHSHVYWYRQLPEEGLKFMVYLQKENIIDESGMPKERFSAEFPKEGPSILRIQQVVRGDSAAYFCASSWDRDYEQYFGPGTRLTVT.

The chain is built from TRBV11-2 and TRBJ1-2; unclear D gene. The CDR3 is made up of 13 amino acids. Trimming took off 0 bases at V and 8 bases at J, with 10 bases between the two ends. The germline V gene has CDR1 SGHAT and CDR2 FQNNGV. CDR3 residues: CASSLDFGEGYTF. The CDR3 nucleotides are TGTGCCAGCAGCTTAGATTTTGGGGAAGGCTACACCTTC.

This chain links TRBV5-6 with TRBJ2-5; D tentatively fits TRBD1 or TRBD2 (6 bases each). Deletions cut 1 base from V and 5 bases from J, with 9 bases between. Germline lookup yields CDR1 SGHDT and CDR2 YYEEEE. CDR3 size: 13 residues. In DNA, the CDR3 is TGTGCCAGCAGCTTGAGAGGGGGGGAGACCCAGTACTTC. This encodes CASSLRGGETQYF.

This clone is medium-sized. The V call is TRBV6-1, the J call TRBJ2-7; 11 bases line up with TRBD2. CDR1 and CDR2 (germline): MNHNS, SASEGT. This CDR3 spans 12 amino acids. CDR3 nucleotides: TGTGCTACGACTAGCGGGATCTACGAGCAGTACTTC. It is translated as CATTSGIYEQYF.

The J gene is TRBJ2-5, the V gene TRBV11-3, with D maybe TRBD2 (5 bases). V lost 5 bases, J lost 2 bases, and 15 bases lay in between. Germline assignment: CDR1 SGHNT and CDR2 YENEEA. CDR3 length equals 15 residues. The CDR3 is CASSAGIVGQETQYF. CDR3 nucleotides: TGTGCCAGCAGCGCGGGTATTGTGGGGCAAGAGACCCAGTACTTC.

The chain combines TRBV7-3 with TRBJ2-1; 7 positions agree with TRBD1. Per the germline V gene, CDR1 is SGHTA and CDR2 is FQGTGA. V lost 5 bases, J lost 2 bases, and 9 bases stayed unmatched. The CDR3 is made up of 16 amino acids. This CDR3 is CASSPGMTGPYNEQFF. The DNA of the CDR3 is TGTGCCAGCAGCCCCGGGATGACAGGGCCCTACAATGAGCAGTTCTTC.

The DNA for the CDR3 is TGTGCCAGCAGCCCGGCATCCTACGAGCAGTACTTC. Protein: CASSPASYEQYF. The genes are TRBV7-9 and TRBJ2-7; D is ambiguous. CDR1 and CDR2 (germline): SEHNR, FQNEAQ (reference sequence). Trimming pared 5 bases from V and 1 base from J, leaving 6 bases between. The CDR3 contains 12 residues. Combining the CDR3 with reference TRBV7-9 and TRBJ2-7 gives the whole variable domain DTGVSQNPRHKITKRGQNVTFRCDPISEHNRLYWYRQTLGQGPEFLTYFQNEAQLEKSRLLSDRFSAERPKGSFSTLEIQRTEQGDSAMYLCASSPASYEQYFGPGTRLTVT.

This sequence joins TRBV6-5 and TRBJ2-2; D unresolved. From germline, CDR1 is MNHEY and CDR2 SVGAGI. Deletions cut 6 bases from V and 5 bases from J, with 13 bases between. The CDR3 length is 14 residues. The CDR3 nucleotides are TGTGCCAGCAGGCGGACCCGTGGAACCGGGGAGCTGTTTTTT. This sequence encodes CASRRTRGTGELFF.

CDR3 coding DNA: TGTGCCACCAGCGGGACTTTGGGGGATACGCAGTATTTT. This codes for CATSGTLGDTQYF. The V and J genes are TRBV15 and TRBJ2-3; tentatively, D is TRBD2 (6 bases). CDR3 length equals 13 residues. Germline V gene lookup returns CDR1 LNHNV and CDR2 YYDKDF (reference sequence). V was pared by 5 bases and J by 6 bases, with 12 bases between.